A single TCR beta chain is shown here with its context. This clonotype was seen ten or more times. Its antigen specificity is not known. Base qualities were left out, and no much larger clone turns up one base away. This specimen's treatment or condition label, per the study, means: live attenuated yellow fever vaccine strain. At each blood-draw timepoint, two biological replicates of bulk PBMCs were obtained. A standard Ficoll-Paque protocol was used to isolate PBMCs from peripheral blood. RNA was extracted with TriZol from bulk PBMCs, CD4 and CD8 fractions, and dextramer-positive and dextramer-negative fractions. The sample is drawn from a study of T cells after yellow fever vaccination (dated by TCRdb to about 2019). Regarding the research as a whole: Libraries from fractions with low cell numbers were prepared with the SMART-Seq v4 Ultra Low Input RNA kit. To follow T-cell clones before and after both primary and booster YFV17D yellow fever vaccination, bulk TCR alpha and beta repertoires underwent longitudinal sequencing. Two healthy male donors made up the cohort, one aged 18 to 29 years and the other aged 30 to 39 years. Blood was collected at multiple timepoints before and after primary and secondary immunization, and bulk PBMC replicates and cell subsets were isolated. The full study reports these points: FACS-sorted repertoires could contain abundant contaminating clonotypes from the bulk population, so computational filtering was required. Compared with the primary T-cell response, the secondary T-cell response was weaker but faster, peaking on day 5 rather than day 15. The study included only a couple of donors, which limits how far the findings can be generalized. A small share of clonotypes was detected in both CD4 and CD8 compartments, with the overlap likely arising from convergent recombination. After the booster, most of the clones that had expanded following primary vaccination were detected again (roughly 97% of CD4 and more than 85% of CD8), which suggests that memory was broadly maintained.

The sequencer listed for this sample is Illumina NovaSeq 6000. TCR cDNA was made using 5'RACE template switching, a step that added a universal primer site and unique molecular identifiers. Priming for cDNA synthesis came from both the TCR alpha and TCR beta constant segments. Library amplification used two PCR steps, and the second PCR step added sample barcodes and sequencing adapters. Libraries were sequenced on Illumina HiSeq 2500 (2x100 bp) or NovaSeq (2x150 bp). The paper's processing steps were these. Demultiplexing of reads and collapsing into UMI consensus sequences were performed with MIGEC, and V(D)J alignment was carried out with MiXCR. Clonotypes responding to the vaccine were identified with edgeR on replicate PBMC samples, with the criteria of FDR below 0.01 and a log2 fold change above 5 up to day 15. Each bulk clonotype was labeled CD4 or CD8 based on which sequenced repertoire, CD4 or CD8, contained the clonotype at higher abundance. TCRdb's own reprocessing of the public reads used fastp at Q25 and MiXCR and kept productive beta chains. Rows with one shared CDR3 protein collapse into an entry with the most common genes and DNA. The V and J calls were determined by TCRdb, not by the authors. The sample table holds under 350,000 distinct CDR3 sequences, of which about 4% were seen once. Together, the top ten hold about 22% of the sample.

The CDR3 contains 12 residues, cysteine and phenylalanine counted. Here the CDR3 DNA is all that survives: 36 bases in frame from base 1. In the germline V gene, CDR1 corresponds to MNHEY and CDR2 to SVGEGT. V is pared back by 5 bases and J by 6 bases, with 9 bases lying between the germline termini. This TCR was sampled from a man aged 18 to 29 who received the YFV17D yellow fever vaccine. This receptor chain uses TRBV6-2 or TRBV6-3 and TRBJ2-3, with no confidently assigned D gene. The specimen was PBMCs, collected 5 days after the yellow fever booster vaccination. The CDR3 here reads CASSPSQDTQYF. The sequence in DNA is TGTGCCAGCAGTCCCTCCCAGGATACGCAGTATTTT.